This T cell receptor beta chain was documented in a study of resident and recirculating memory T cells in vitiligo. Method: immunoSEQ multiplex PCR; TCRdb's copy keeps in-frame clones and lacks some. Of 40,000 to 50,000 clones in the sample, around nine tenths were seen once. Deletions cut 1 base from V and 0 bases from J, with 9 bases between. The CDR3 loop spans 15 amino acids. Germline CDR1 is SGHTS and CDR2 is YDEGEE. Material: blood. The receptor's source is a male donor with vitiligo. The V and J genes are TRBV5-8 and TRBJ2-3, with a tentative D call TRBD2 (5 bases). CDR3 DNA sequence: TGTGCCAGCAGCTTGTTCGGGGATAGCACAGATACGCAGTATTTT. Protein: CASSLFGDSTDTQYF. Supplemented by reference TRBV5-8 and TRBJ2-3, the full variable domain reads EAGVTQSPTHLIKTRGQQATLRCSPISGHTSVYWYQQALGLGLQFLLWYDEGEERNRGNFPPRFSGRQFPNYSSELNVNALELEDSALYLCASSLFGDSTDTQYFGPGTRLTVL.